The T cell receptor beta chain under discussion was sequenced for a study of beta chain features in type 1 diabetes. The CDR3 covers 17 residues. CDR1 and CDR2 (germline): MNHNS, SASEGT. Deletions cut 2 bases from V and 0 bases from J, with 11 bases between. The isolated RNA, all of it, was reverse transcribed, so expressed TCRB transcripts were what got sequenced. Data came from immunoSEQ multiplex PCR; TCRdb stores just in-frame clones and leaves some out. The sample lists 200,000 to 250,000 clones, about a tenth seen once, with 1% to 1.5% in the top ten. This clone was seen only a few times. The sequenced sample consisted of central memory CD4+ T cells from blood. The rearrangement uses TRBV6-1 and TRBJ2-6, with D possibly TRBD1 on 5 matching bases. This receptor was identified in a man aged 18 to 30 in good health. DNA for the CDR3: TGTGCCAGCAGTGAACGGCAGGGCTACTCTGGGGCCAACGTCCTGACTTTC. This translates into CASSERQGYSGANVLTF.